This T cell receptor (beta chain) appears in the sequencing data of a study of control samples from healthy donors and cancer patients. V gave up 5 bases and J gave up 4 bases; unmatched junction bases: 1. The V gene's germline CDR1 is SEHNR and CDR2 FQNEAQ (reference sequence). This CDR3 is built from 14 residues. Using immunoSEQ multiplex PCR, the repertoire was profiled, and TCRdb retains in-frame clones only, with some absent. Seen here are 17,000 or so clones, roughly 91% observed once, and the top ten hold less than 35%. The chain recombines TRBV7-9 with TRBJ2-2; 10 bases are a match to TRBD1. This sequence originates from a man between 60 and 75 years old with head and neck cancer. Sequencing was done on a sample of PBMCs. CDR3 sequence reads: CASSRTGGTGELFF. Written as DNA, the CDR3 is TGTGCCAGCAGCAGGACAGGGGGCACCGGGGAGCTGTTTTTT. The complete variable domain, with remaining parts taken from reference TRBV7-9 and TRBJ2-2, reads DTGVSQNPRHKITKRGQNVTFRCDPISEHNRLYWYRQTLGQGPEFLTYFQNEAQLEKSRLLSDRFSAERPKGSFSTLEIQRTEQGDSAMYLCASSRTGGTGELFFGEGSRLTVL.